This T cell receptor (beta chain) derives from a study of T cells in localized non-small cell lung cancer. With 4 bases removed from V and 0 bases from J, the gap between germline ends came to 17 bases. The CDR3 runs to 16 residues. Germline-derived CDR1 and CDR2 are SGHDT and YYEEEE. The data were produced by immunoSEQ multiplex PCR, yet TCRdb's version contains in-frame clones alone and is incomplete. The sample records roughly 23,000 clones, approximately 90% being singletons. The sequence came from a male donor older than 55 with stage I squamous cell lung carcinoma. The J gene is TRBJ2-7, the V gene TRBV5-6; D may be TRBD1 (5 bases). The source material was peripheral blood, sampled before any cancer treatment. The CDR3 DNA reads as TGTGCCAGCAGCGGGGCACCAGGGCAGAGCTCCTACGAGCAGTACTTC. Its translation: CASSGAPGQSSYEQYF. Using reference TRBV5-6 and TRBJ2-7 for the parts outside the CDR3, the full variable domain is DAGVTQSPTHLIKTRGQQVTLRCSPKSGHDTVSWYQQALGQGPQFIFQYYEEEERQRGNFPDRFSGHQFPNYSSELNVNALLLGDSALYLCASSGAPGQSSYEQYFGPGTRLTVT.